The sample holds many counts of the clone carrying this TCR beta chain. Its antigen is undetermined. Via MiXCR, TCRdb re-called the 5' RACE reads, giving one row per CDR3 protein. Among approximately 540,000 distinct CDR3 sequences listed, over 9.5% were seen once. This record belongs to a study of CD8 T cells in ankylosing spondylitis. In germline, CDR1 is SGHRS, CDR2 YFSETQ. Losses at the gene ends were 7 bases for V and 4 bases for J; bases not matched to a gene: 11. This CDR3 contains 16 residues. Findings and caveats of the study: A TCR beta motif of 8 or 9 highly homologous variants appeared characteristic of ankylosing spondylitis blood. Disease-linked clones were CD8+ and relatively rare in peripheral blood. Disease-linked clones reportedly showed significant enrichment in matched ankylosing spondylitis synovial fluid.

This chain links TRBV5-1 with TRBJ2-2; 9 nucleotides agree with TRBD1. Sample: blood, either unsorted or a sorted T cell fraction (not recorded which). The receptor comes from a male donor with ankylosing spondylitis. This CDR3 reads CASRRTGDVSTGELFF. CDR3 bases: TGCGCCAGCCGTAGGACAGGGGACGTCAGCACCGGGGAGCTGTTTTTT.